The next 22 T cell receptor beta chains were all read from a single sample in a study of cytomegalovirus exposure and HLA in healthy donors. Amplification used 60 Vbeta primers and 13 Jbeta primers. Sequencing was performed with immunoSEQ multiplex PCR; in TCRdb, only in-frame clones are kept and a portion is missing. The repertoire holds about 100,000 clones, with more than 75% as singletons. Sequencing was done on a sample of PBMCs. Receptors were obtained from a woman in her thirties or forties in good health and CMV-seronegative.

This chain links TRBV25-1 with TRBJ1-6; 7 positions agree with TRBD1. Germline trimming cut 2 bases from V and 8 bases from J; bases unmatched to any gene: 3. Germline V gives CDR1 MGHDK, CDR2 SYGVNS. The length of the CDR3 is 14 residues. The CDR3 sequence: CASSEGDSYSPLHF. CDR3 sequence (DNA): TGTGCCAGCAGTGAAGGGGACAGTTATTCACCCCTCCACTTT.

This chain links TRBV7-9 with TRBJ2-1; D is ambiguous. Germline CDR1 SEHNR, CDR2 FQNEAQ (reference sequence). The CDR3 is 12 residues long. Trimming left V 5 bases short and J 10 bases short, with 12 bases between. This CDR3 reads CASSPAHREQFF. CDR3 in DNA: TGTGCCAGCAGCCCAGCGCACCGGGAGCAGTTCTTC.

This sequence joins TRBV27 and TRBJ1-1, with 7 bases aligning to TRBD1. Germline values: CDR1 MNHEY, CDR2 SMNVEV (reference sequence). The V segment lost 11 bases and the J segment 6 bases; nucleotides outside the gene matches: 9. The CDR3 spans 12 residues. The CDR3 DNA reads TGTGCCTGTCAGACAGGGCGGTCTGAAGCTTTCTTT. It specifies CACQTGRSEAFF.

The chain employs TRBV4-1 and TRBJ2-1; D is perhaps TRBD2 (6 bases). The CDR3 has 14 residues. V lost 3 bases and J lost 5, with 11 bases in between. From germline, CDR1 is MGHRA and CDR2 YSYEKL. CDR3 coding DNA: TGCGCCAGCAGCCAGGGCGGGACCCACAATGAGCAGTTCTTC. This encodes CASSQGGTHNEQFF.

This chain joins TRBV7-6 and TRBJ2-5; 11 nucleotides agree with TRBD2. Trimming cost V 1 base and J 5 bases; bases outside gene matches: 6. The germline gives CDR1 SGHVS, CDR2 FNYEAQ. The CDR3 totals 16 residues. The CDR3 nucleotides read TGTGCCAGCAGCTTAGTAGCGGGAGGGCCACGGGAGACCCAGTACTTC. The encoded protein is CASSLVAGGPRETQYF.

This chain joins TRBV6-5 and TRBJ2-1, with D tentatively TRBD2 (6 bases). Trimming removed 8 bases at V and 7 bases at J, with 21 bases between. CDR3 length equals 15 residues. Germline lookup yields CDR1 MNHEY and CDR2 SVGAGI. Here the CDR3 DNA reads TGTGCCAGCGCCCATGAGGGAGGACGGGGAAATGAGCAGTTCTTC. Translating gives CASAHEGGRGNEQFF.

This chain uses TRBV4-1 with TRBJ2-1; the match to TRBD2 covers 14 bases. The germline CDR1 and CDR2 sequences are MGHRA and YSYEKL. CDR3 length equals 20 residues. Trimming cost V 3 bases and J 9 bases; bases outside gene matches: 19. CDR3 protein: CASSHRSHQTGTSGSGEQFF. CDR3 bases: TGCGCCAGCAGCCACCGATCCCACCAAACCGGGACTAGCGGGAGTGGTGAGCAGTTCTTC.

In this sample, this clone turned up once. The chain links TRBV7-9 to TRBJ2-2, with D perhaps TRBD2 (5 bases). Germline CDR1 and CDR2: SEHNR and FQNEAQ (reference sequence). V dropped 4 bases and J dropped 1 base, with 10 bases sitting between them. This CDR3 region has 15 residues. The CDR3 protein is CASSSLLGNTGELFF. The DNA for the CDR3 is TGTGCCAGCAGCTCCTTACTAGGGAACACCGGGGAGCTGTTTTTT.

The chain joins TRBV28 to TRBJ2-3, with TRBD2 identical over 8 bases. Per the germline V gene, CDR1 is MDHEN and CDR2 is SYDVKM. V trimming: 7 bases; J trimming: 4 bases; junction bases outside the gene matches: 10. This CDR3 is built from 15 residues. CDR3 region: CASNPLTSEADTQYF. The DNA of the CDR3 is TGTGCCAGCAACCCCTTGACTAGCGAGGCAGATACGCAGTATTTT.

This sequence joins TRBV15 and TRBJ1-1, with TRBD1 matching over 7 bases. The CDR3 sequence is 12 residues long. Germline CDR1 reads LNHNV; CDR2 reads YYDKDF (reference sequence). V was pared by 8 bases and J by 3 bases, with 3 bases of the junction left unmatched. The CDR3 coding sequence is TGTGCCACCGGGACAGTACACACTGAAGCTTTCTTT. As protein: CATGTVHTEAFF.

The chain couples TRBV4-1 to TRBJ2-1; D ambiguous. Germline V CDR1 and CDR2: MGHRA, YSYEKL. CDR3 length: 12 amino acids. Trimming shortened V by 3 bases and J by 8 bases, and 8 bases separated the two germline ends. The CDR3 is CASSQRVYEQFF. CDR3 bases: TGCGCCAGCAGCCAGAGAGTATATGAGCAGTTCTTC.

Worth noting for this clone: Additional DNA sequences in this sample encode the identical CDR3. This chain links TRBV4-3 with TRBJ2-2; tentatively, D is TRBD2 (6 bases). Germline CDR1 LGHNA, CDR2 YSLEER. V was pared by 1 base and J by 4 bases, with 7 bases between. The CDR3 extends over 14 amino acids. CDR3 DNA sequence: TGCGCCAGCAGCCAAGTCGGGGGCACCGGGGAGCTGTTTTTT. This codes for CASSQVGGTGELFF.

Notes on this clone: Other DNA sequences in the sample encode the same CDR3. The chain is built from TRBV11-2 and TRBJ1-5; the D is unclear. Germline V gene data show CDR1 as SGHAT and CDR2 as FQNNGV. Trimming left V 6 bases short and J 3 bases short, with 9 bases between. This CDR3 contains 13 residues. The CDR3 coding sequence is TGTGCCAGCAGTCTCGGACTCAATCAGCCCCAGCATTTT. Amino acid sequence: CASSLGLNQPQHF.

The chain carries TRBV2 and TRBJ2-3, with 8 bases lining up with TRBD2. CDR3 length: 14 amino acids. Germline V lookup: CDR1 SNHLY, CDR2 FYNNEI. V lost 10 bases and J lost 6; bases outside the gene matches: 12. The CDR3 reads CATPSGSGGDTQYF. The CDR3, as DNA: TGTGCCACCCCTAGCGGGTCCGGCGGGGATACGCAGTATTTT.

J is TRBJ2-3 and V is TRBV7-3; 7 bases fit TRBD2. Per the germline V gene, CDR1 is SGHTA and CDR2 is FQGTGA. After removal of 5 bases from V and 2 bases from J, the junction contained 4 bases not matched to a gene. This CDR3 has 14 amino acids. CDR3 sequence (DNA): TGTGCCAGCAGCAAAGGGACTACCACAGATACGCAGTATTTT. This translates into CASSKGTTTDTQYF.

As concerns this clone: The junction departs from the called germline gene at one end, perhaps through a read error. The CDR3 region is CASSIFVMEHSYERYF. In DNA, the CDR3 is TGTGCCAGTAGTATTTTCGTGATGGAGCACTCCTACGAGCGGTACTTC. V gene TRBV19 combines with J gene TRBJ2-7; D uncertain. Germline-derived CDR1 and CDR2 are LNHDA and SQIVND (reference sequence). This CDR3 comprises 16 residues.

About this clone itself: One end of the junction varies from germline; a read error may be responsible. The rearrangement uses TRBV5-1 and TRBJ2-5; D not resolved. The J call may not be correct, given that the DNA end is closer to TRBJ2-7. The CDR3 is 15 residues long. CDR1 is SGHRS, CDR2 YFSETQ, per germline. The CDR3 loop is CAGSLFLPPSYEQYF. The CDR3 DNA reads TGCGCCGGCAGCTTATTCCTTCCACCGTCCTACGAGCAGTACTTC.

This chain connects TRBV20-1 to TRBJ1-2; no clear D. The CDR3 has 11 amino acids. V was clipped by 5 bases and J by 1 base, with 5 bases between them. Germline CDR1 and CDR2: DFQATT and SNEGSKA (reference sequence). For the CDR3, the DNA is TGCAGTGCTCGTCTTAACTATGGCTACACCTTC. It yields the protein CSARLNYGYTF.

This clone was observed a handful of times. The V gene is TRBV6-6, the J gene TRBJ1-1; the D gene is possibly TRBD1 (6 bases). Trimming stripped 2 bases from V and 11 bases from J, with 24 bases between. Germline CDR1 and CDR2: MNHNY and SVGAGI (reference sequence). This CDR3 comprises 16 residues. In DNA, the CDR3 is TGTGCCAGCAGTTACCCAGGATGGGGGCTTATATCGGCGGCTTTCTTT. Its translation: CASSYPGWGLISAAFF.

The V and J genes are TRBV19 and TRBJ2-3, with TRBD2 matching 7 bases. CDR1 LNHDA and CDR2 SQIVND come from the germline V gene (reference sequence). The ends lost 9 bases at V and 4 bases at J; junction bases unmatched: 7. CDR3 length: 13 amino acids. CDR3 region: CASRRGFADTQYF. CDR3 sequence (DNA): TGTGCCAGCCGGCGGGGGTTTGCAGATACGCAGTATTTT.

The rearrangement uses TRBV5-8 and TRBJ1-5; no definite D call. V was trimmed by 5 bases and J by 1 base, leaving 10 bases between them. Germline V lookup: CDR1 SGHTS, CDR2 YDEGEE. The CDR3 is made up of 14 amino acids. The CDR3 is CASRFDSSNQPQHF. The CDR3 nucleotides are TGTGCCAGCAGATTCGACTCCAGCAATCAGCCCCAGCATTTT.

The chain joins TRBV27 to TRBJ2-7; TRBD2 agrees at 11 bases. The ends lost 3 bases at V and 4 bases at J; junction bases unmatched: 8. Germline V gene lookup returns CDR1 MNHEY and CDR2 SMNVEV (reference sequence). The CDR3 sequence is 16 residues long. DNA of the CDR3: TGTGCCAGCAGTTTCACTAGCGGGAGCCCCGTTTACGAGCAGTACTTC. Protein sequence: CASSFTSGSPVYEQYF.